The 24 T cell receptor beta chains given below trace back to one sample, sequenced in a study of T cells in women clearing cervical HPV infection (dated by TCRdb to 2017 to 2018). Receptors were amplified or captured by the immunoSEQ multiplex PCR assay. Not all clones reach the TCRdb copy of this immuneACCESS table, which keeps in-frame sequences only. Checked studies attribute under half of the gap to unresolved V genes and leave the rest unexplained. The table for this sample records tens of thousands of clones. Together, the top ten hold 4.5% to 6% of the sample. Sequences were obtained from blood buffy coat. These receptors were obtained from a woman between 18 and 70 years old with a cervical HPV16 infection that either progressed to CIN3+ or cleared (not recorded which).

A word on this clone: The read gets to within 3 residues of the CDR3 end, and the germline J gene fills in the rest. V and J are TRBV2 and TRBJ2-7; D gene unclear. V shed 7 bases and J shed 2 bases, with 15 bases lying between them. CDR1 is SNHLY, CDR2 FYNNEI, per germline. The CDR3 runs to 14 residues. The sequenced part of the CDR3 DNA is TGTGCCAGCAAATATCTGACTTTGGCCTACGAG. Protein: CASKYLTLAYE. The CDR3 reads in full as CASKYLTLAYEQYF.

A remark on this clone: The CDR3 is cut off 3 residues early in the read; its end comes from the germline J gene. This sequence joins TRBV5-1 and TRBJ1-4, with 7 positions matching TRBD1. The CDR3 consists of 18 residues. CDR1 is SGHRS, CDR2 YFSETQ, per germline. V was pared by 0 bases and J by 4 bases, with 12 bases of the junction left unmatched. Incomplete CDR3 DNA: TGCGCCAGCAGCTTGGCCCTTCACAGGGGCTCCCTTAATGAAAAA. It encodes CASSLALHRGSLNEK. The full CDR3 reads CASSLALHRGSLNEKLFF.

A remark on this clone: Read data end 3 residues before the CDR3 end; the end is taken from the germline J gene. The V and J genes are TRBV10-2 and TRBJ2-3; D might be TRBD1 or TRBD2, each matching 5 bases. The CDR3 length is 14 residues. From germline, CDR1 is WSHSY and CDR2 SAAADI. The CDR3 reads CASSESRGNQPQYF. The CDR3 bases that were read are TGCGCCAGCAGTGAGTCGAGGGGCAATCAGCCG.

In regard to this clone: The read stops 3 residues short of the end of the CDR3; the missing end is completed from the germline J gene. This chain uses TRBV29-1 with TRBJ1-2, with 9 bases fitting TRBD1. Trimming removed 8 bases from V and 6 bases from J; junction bases left unmatched: 10. CDR3 length equals 13 residues. From germline, CDR1 is SQVTM and CDR2 ANQGSEA. Partial CDR3 DNA: TGCAGCTCCTACAGGGGGCGGGGAGATGGC. It encodes CSSYRGRGDG. The whole CDR3 sequence is CSSYRGRGDGYTF.

For this clone: The sequenced fragment ends 3 residues before the CDR3 boundary, so the rest is inferred from the germline J gene. The J gene is TRBJ1-6, the V gene TRBV9, with 8 bases aligning to TRBD1. Per germline, CDR1 SGDLS and CDR2 YYNGEE. The CDR3 runs to 15 residues. The V segment lost 2 bases and the J segment 7 bases; nucleotides outside the gene matches: 5. CDR3 DNA, as far as it was read: TGTGCCAGCAGCGTCGAGACAGGGGCAAATTCACCC. Its translation is CASSVETGANSP. The full CDR3 is CASSVETGANSPLHF.

With regard to this clone: Read data end 3 residues before the CDR3 end; the end is taken from the germline J gene. This chain links TRBV20-1 with TRBJ2-2; 8 bases match TRBD1. The CDR3 runs 14 residues. Germline loops: CDR1 DFQATT, CDR2 SNEGSKA (reference sequence). Unmatched junction bases numbered 4, after V lost 0 bases and J lost 7 bases. The CDR3 sequence is CSARDQGANGELFF. The CDR3 bases that were read are TGCAGTGCTAGAGATCAGGGGGCTAACGGGGAG.

As for this clone: With the read ending 3 residues before the CDR3 end, the germline J gene is used to fill in that end. The chain is built from TRBV11-2 and TRBJ1-2, with a possible D match to TRBD1 (6 bases). This CDR3 is built from 13 residues. Trimming took off 5 bases at V and 5 bases at J, with 12 bases between the two ends. The germline V gene encodes CDR1 SGHAT and CDR2 FQNNGV. CDR3 DNA (partial): TGTGCCAGCAGCCTAACAGGGCCTTATGGC. It translates to CASSLTGPYG. The CDR3 reads in full as CASSLTGPYGYTF.

Of note for this clone: The read terminates 3 residues before the CDR3 end, so the remaining end is supplied by the germline J gene. The J gene is TRBJ2-1, the V gene TRBV18, with D possibly being TRBD2 (5 bases). CDR1 KGHSH and CDR2 LQKENI come from the germline V gene. The germline V and J ends were trimmed by 2 bases and 4 bases, with 12 bases remaining between them. The CDR3 length is 15 residues. This CDR3 is CASSPISGYYNEQFF. Incomplete CDR3 DNA: TGTGCCAGCTCACCAATAAGCGGCTATTACAATGAG.

Comments on this clone: The read finishes 3 residues shy of the CDR3 end, and the germline J gene is used to complete it. The same CDR3 can be traced to other DNA sequences in this sample. The V call is TRBV18, the J call TRBJ2-3, with TRBD2 matching 9 bases. Losses at the gene ends were 6 bases for V and 1 base for J; bases not matched to a gene: 11. The germline V gene encodes CDR1 KGHSH and CDR2 LQKENI. The CDR3 has 17 amino acids. The DNA read from the CDR3 is TGTGCCAGCTCCCCCCCGGGGCGGGGGGGCCGCACAGATACG. Protein sequence: CASSPPGRGGRTDT. The whole CDR3 region reads CASSPPGRGGRTDTQYF.

With respect to this clone: The read ends 3 residues early relative to the CDR3; the germline J gene fills the gap. The rearrangement joins TRBV20-1 to TRBJ2-3, with D possibly TRBD1 on 5 matching bases. The CDR3 contains 15 residues. The V gene's germline CDR1 is DFQATT and CDR2 SNEGSKA (reference sequence). With 3 bases removed from V and 6 bases from J, the gap between germline ends came to 19 bases. The sequenced CDR3 bases are TGCAGTGCTAGGGGGCTAAGACTGAGGTTTGATACG. It specifies CSARGLRLRFDT. The whole CDR3 reads CSARGLRLRFDTQYF.

Details on this clone: The read stops 3 residues short of the end of the CDR3; the missing end is completed from the germline J gene. This chain connects TRBV19 to TRBJ1-2, with D maybe TRBD1 (6 bases). CDR1 and CDR2 from the germline V gene are LNHDA and SQIVND (reference sequence). The CDR3 contains 15 residues. CDR3 DNA, as far as it was read: TGTGCCAGTAGTATTGGGGCAGGGGAGAAATACGAC. Protein: CASSIGAGEKYD. Given in full, the CDR3 is CASSIGAGEKYDYTF.

In the case of this clone: The CDR3 goes on 3 residues after the read ends, and that part is filled in from the germline J gene. The V call is TRBV7-9, the J call TRBJ1-1; 9 bases are shared with TRBD1. V shed 5 bases, J shed 7 bases, and the junction held 11 bases outside the gene matches. This CDR3 region has 15 residues. Germline V gene lookup returns CDR1 SEHNR and CDR2 FQNEAQ (reference sequence). The CDR3: CASSGMGQGPGEAFF. The DNA read from the CDR3 is TGTGCCAGCAGCGGCATGGGACAGGGACCCGGTGAA.

As to this clone: The CDR3 end falls 3 residues outside the read, so it is completed with the germline J gene. This chain joins TRBV10-3 and TRBJ1-1; the match to TRBD1 covers 8 bases. This CDR3 contains 14 residues. Trimming at V came to 3 bases and at J to 5 bases, leaving 5 bases not matched to a gene. CDR1 ENHRY and CDR2 SYGVKD come from the germline V gene. The CDR3 bases that were read are TGTGCCATCAGTGAAAACAGGGGGGGGACTGAA. Translated, it gives CAISENRGGTE. The complete CDR3 reads CAISENRGGTEAFF.

Of note for this clone: Read sequence stops 3 residues before the CDR3 end, and the germline J gene provides the missing end. The V gene is TRBV18, the J gene TRBJ2-3; 7 bases agree with TRBD2. Germline CDR1 and CDR2: KGHSH and LQKENI. The CDR3 is 16 amino acids. The J segment lost 2 bases and the V segment lost 4 bases, leaving 9 bases of the junction unmatched. The CDR3 reads CASSRRASGYTDTQYF. Incomplete CDR3 DNA: TGTGCCAGCTCACGCCGGGCTAGCGGATACACAGATACG.

With regard to this clone: Read sequence stops 3 residues before the CDR3 end, and the germline J gene provides the missing end. This chain connects TRBV7-8 to TRBJ2-2; 10 bases line up with TRBD2. This CDR3 comprises 17 residues. V lost 1 base to trimming and J lost 3 bases; unmatched junction nucleotides: 5. The V gene's germline CDR1 is SGHVS and CDR2 FQNEAQ. The DNA read from the CDR3 is TGTGCCAGCAGCTTAGGAAGCGGGGGGGCCGACACCGGGGAG. Residues: CASSLGSGGADTGE. The complete CDR3 protein is CASSLGSGGADTGELFF. The full variable domain, in which reference TRBV7-8 and TRBJ2-2 provide the parts outside the CDR3, is GAGVSQSPRYKVAKRGQDVALRCDPISGHVSLFWYQQALGQGPEFLTYFQNEAQLDKSGLPSDRFFAERPEGSVSTLKIQRTQQEDSAVYLCASSLGSGGADTGELFFGEGSRLTVL.

Comment on this clone: Sequencing ends 3 residues short of the CDR3 end; the germline J gene provides the rest. The rearrangement links TRBV11-2 to TRBJ2-3; no reliable D call. The germline CDR1 and CDR2 sequences are SGHAT and FQNNGV. V dropped 5 bases and J dropped 3 bases, with 15 bases sitting between them. The CDR3 runs to 15 residues. The CDR3 region is CASSLRVRETDTQYF. The sequenced part of the CDR3 DNA is TGTGCCAGCAGCCTCCGCGTCCGAGAGACAGATACG.

The part of the CDR3 DNA that was read is TGTGCCAGCAGCTTAGGGCGGACAGGGAACACTGAA. Residues: CASSLGRTGNTE. Given in full, the CDR3 is CASSLGRTGNTEAFF. The chain recombines TRBV7-9 with TRBJ1-1; TRBD1 matches at 7 bases. Read data end 3 residues before the CDR3 end; the end is taken from the germline J gene. Germline CDR1 and CDR2: SEHNR and FQNEAQ (reference sequence). Trimming cost V 1 base and J 1 base; bases outside gene matches: 3. The CDR3 covers 15 residues.

This chain's CDR3 is CSAKQGVVSNQPQHF. Partial CDR3 DNA: TGCAGTGCTAAACAGGGGGTCGTGAGCAATCAGCCC. The V and J genes are TRBV20-1 and TRBJ1-5; 8 nucleotides align to TRBD1. The CDR3 is cut off 3 residues early in the read; its end comes from the germline J gene. With V trimmed by 4 bases and J by 1 base, 6 bases remained unmatched. The CDR3 is made up of 15 amino acids. Germline V gives CDR1 DFQATT, CDR2 SNEGSKA (reference sequence).

As concerns this clone: Sequencing ends 3 residues short of the CDR3 end; the germline J gene provides the rest. This sequence joins TRBV5-6 and TRBJ2-7; 7 bases match TRBD1. CDR1 and CDR2 from the germline V gene are SGHDT and YYEEEE. With 4 bases clipped from V and 4 bases from J, the junction kept 11 bases outside the gene matches. There are 15 residues in the CDR3. Here the CDR3 reads CASSHGQAIRYEQYF. The DNA read from the CDR3 is TGTGCCAGCAGCCACGGACAGGCCATTCGATACGAG.

CDR3 DNA, as far as it was read: TGTGCCAGCAGGGTTCCCGGCACCGGGGAG. It is translated as CASRVPGTGE. The whole CDR3 protein is CASRVPGTGELFF. The chain couples TRBV11-2 to TRBJ2-2; D remains unclear. The read terminates 3 residues ahead of where the CDR3 ends, so the germline J gene completes it. Looked up from germline, CDR1 is SGHAT and CDR2 is FQNNGV. The CDR3 is 13 amino acids. V gave up 6 bases and J gave up 4 bases, with 9 bases separating them.

Remarks on this clone: The CDR3 is cut off 3 residues early in the read; its end comes from the germline J gene. The chain links TRBV5-1 to TRBJ2-3; D not certain. This CDR3 is 15 amino acids long. Germline V gene data show CDR1 as SGHRS and CDR2 as YFSETQ. The V end lost 0 bases, the J end lost 0 bases, and 8 bases lay between the germline ends. Here the CDR3 reads CASSLDSPSTDTQYF. The part of the CDR3 DNA that was read is TGCGCCAGCAGCTTGGACAGCCCCAGCACAGATACG.

On this clone itself: Read data end 3 residues before the CDR3 end; the end is taken from the germline J gene. The chain recombines TRBV7-8 with TRBJ2-1, with 7 positions matching TRBD2. The CDR3 is 17 amino acids. V was pared by 1 base and J by 0 bases, with 6 bases of the junction left unmatched. Germline V gene sequence: CDR1 SGHVS, CDR2 FQNEAQ. The DNA read from the CDR3 is TGTGCCAGCAGCTTAGTAAGGACTAGAGGCTCCTACAATGAG. Protein: CASSLVRTRGSYNE. The entire CDR3 protein is CASSLVRTRGSYNEQFF.

To note about this clone: The read terminates 3 residues ahead of where the CDR3 ends, so the germline J gene completes it. V and J are TRBV19 and TRBJ1-1, with D possibly matching TRBD1 (5 bases). The V end lost 3 bases, the J end lost 0 bases, and 8 bases lay between the germline ends. CDR1 is LNHDA and CDR2 is SQIVND in the germline V gene (reference sequence). The CDR3 sequence is 14 residues long. CDR3 region: CASSMAGLNTEAFF. CDR3 DNA (partial): TGTGCCAGTAGTATGGCAGGGCTGAACACTGAA.

Details on this clone: The sequence runs out 3 residues before the end of the CDR3; the remainder is reconstructed from the germline J gene. This chain links TRBV20-1 with TRBJ1-1; D unresolved. The CDR3 spans 17 residues. V was pared by 1 base and J by 4 bases, with 22 bases between. Germline V CDR1 and CDR2: DFQATT, SNEGSKA (reference sequence). CDR3 in amino acids: CSARGLEGSVLGTEAFF. Partial CDR3 DNA: TGCAGTGCTAGAGGTTTAGAAGGGTCCGTGCTTGGCACTGAA.